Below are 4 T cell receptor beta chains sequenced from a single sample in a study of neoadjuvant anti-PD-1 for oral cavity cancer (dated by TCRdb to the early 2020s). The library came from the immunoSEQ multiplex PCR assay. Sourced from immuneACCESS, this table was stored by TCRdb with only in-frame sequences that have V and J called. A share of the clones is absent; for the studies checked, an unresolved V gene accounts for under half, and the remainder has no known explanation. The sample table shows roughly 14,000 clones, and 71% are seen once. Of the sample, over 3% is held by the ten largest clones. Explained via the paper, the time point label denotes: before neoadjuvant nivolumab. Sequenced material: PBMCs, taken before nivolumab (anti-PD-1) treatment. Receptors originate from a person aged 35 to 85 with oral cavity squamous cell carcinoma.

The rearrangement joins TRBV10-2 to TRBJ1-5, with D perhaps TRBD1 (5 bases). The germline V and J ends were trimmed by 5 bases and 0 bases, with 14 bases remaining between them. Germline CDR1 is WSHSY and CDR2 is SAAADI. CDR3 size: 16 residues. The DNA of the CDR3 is TGCGCCAGCAGTATTATGGGACTTAATAGCAATCAGCCCCAGCATTTT. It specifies CASSIMGLNSNQPQHF.

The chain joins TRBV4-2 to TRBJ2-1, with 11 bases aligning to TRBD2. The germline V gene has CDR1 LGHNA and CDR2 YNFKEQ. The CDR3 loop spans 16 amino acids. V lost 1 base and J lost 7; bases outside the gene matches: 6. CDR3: CASSQALAGGFNEQFF. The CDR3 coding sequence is TGTGCCAGCAGCCAAGCCCTAGCGGGAGGTTTTAATGAGCAGTTCTTC.

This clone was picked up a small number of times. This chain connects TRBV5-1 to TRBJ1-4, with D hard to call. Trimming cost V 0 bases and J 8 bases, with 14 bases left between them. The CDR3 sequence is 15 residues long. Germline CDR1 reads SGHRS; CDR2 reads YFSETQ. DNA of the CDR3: TGCGCCAGCAGCTTGGTGGGCAGGTCGGACGAAAAACTGTTTTTT. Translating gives CASSLVGRSDEKLFF. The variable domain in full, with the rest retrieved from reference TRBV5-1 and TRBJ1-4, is KAGVTQTPRYLIKTRGQQVTLSCSPISGHRSVSWYQQTPGQGLQFLFEYFSETQRNKGNFPGRFSGRQFSNSRSEMNVSTLELGDSALYLCASSLVGRSDEKLFFGSGTQLSVL.

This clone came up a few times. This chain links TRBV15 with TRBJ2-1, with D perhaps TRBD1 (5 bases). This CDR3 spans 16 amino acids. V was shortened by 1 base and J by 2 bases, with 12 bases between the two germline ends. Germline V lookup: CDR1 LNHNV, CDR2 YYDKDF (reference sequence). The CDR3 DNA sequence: TGTGCCACCAGCAGAGCGAGGCAGGGCGCCTACAATGAGCAGTTCTTC. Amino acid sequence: CATSRARQGAYNEQFF.